The 25 T cell receptor beta chains in this list originate from one sample, sequenced in a study of blood T cells in healthy people across ages (dated by TCRdb to the mid-2010s). Receptor libraries were prepared by 5' RACE. Sequencer: Illumina HiSeq 2500. A second PCR of about 6 to 11 cycles was performed with a sample-barcoded 5' primer and a J-beta primer mix. TCRdb applied fastp at Q25 and MiXCR to the public reads, then kept only in-frame beta chains. Each entry merges the rows of one CDR3 protein and shows their most common DNA and genes. The sample has around 900,000 distinct CDR3 sequences on record, roughly 51% of them singletons. The ten largest clonotypes hold over 20% of the sample. Input material: blood. These receptors were taken from a woman aged 55-69 years in good health.

About this clonotype: A much larger clone is a single base away; this may be a read error. The rearrangement uses TRBV11-2 and TRBJ2-1, with 10 bases that match TRBD2. The CDR3 runs 20 residues. CDR1 SGHAT and CDR2 FQNNGV come from the germline V gene. J was trimmed by 0 bases and V by 1 base; bases with no gene match: 12. CDR3 nucleotides: TGTGCCAGCAGCTTAGGGTATAGCGGGAGGCAAAGACGCTCCTACAATGAGCAGTTCTTC. Its translation is CASSLGYSGRQRRSYNEQFF. The whole variable domain, remainder taken from reference TRBV11-2 and TRBJ2-1, is EAGVAQSPRYKIIEKRQSVAFWCNPISGHATLYWYQQILGQGPKLLIQFQNNGVVDDSQLPKDRFSAERLKGVDSTLKIQPAKLEDSAVYLCASSLGYSGRQRRSYNEQFFGPGTRLTVL.

The J gene is TRBJ2-4, the V gene TRBV9, with 7 bases lining up with TRBD1. The length of the CDR3 is 16 residues. The germline gives CDR1 SGDLS, CDR2 YYNGEE. With V trimmed by 3 bases and J by 0 bases, 6 bases remained unmatched. The CDR3 sequence: CASSGQTGIAKNIQYF. The CDR3 nucleotides read TGTGCCAGCAGCGGCCAGACAGGGATAGCCAAAAACATTCAGTACTTC.

The rearrangement joins TRBV20-1 to TRBJ2-4, with TRBD2 as a possible D gene (6 bases). The J call is uncertain, as TRBJ2-7 better fits the DNA end. Germline CDR1 reads DFQATT; CDR2 reads SNEGSKA (reference sequence). The CDR3 extends over 16 amino acids. CDR3 DNA: TGCAGTGCTAGGGGGTTGGGACTGGCCGGGGGATACGAGCAGTACTTC. Amino acid sequence: CSARGLGLAGGYEQYF.

This clonotype was picked up one time. The gene calls are TRBV4-1 and TRBJ1-5; D not resolved. CDR1 and CDR2 from the germline V gene are MGHRA and YSYEKL. V lost 1 base and J 6 bases, leaving 10 bases between the germline ends. The CDR3 loop spans 14 amino acids. The CDR3 DNA sequence: TGCGCCAGCAGCCAAGTGGGTTGGGGTCAGCCCCAGCATTTT. Residues: CASSQVGWGQPQHF.

This chain connects TRBV12-3 or TRBV12-4 to TRBJ2-3; 8 bases agree with TRBD1. Germline trimming cut 7 bases from V and 6 bases from J; bases unmatched to any gene: 6. The CDR3 spans 13 residues. CDR3 nucleotide sequence: TGTGCCAGCAATCGACAGGGGTGGGATACGCAGTATTTT. It specifies CASNRQGWDTQYF.

This clonotype was seen a handful of times. The chain combines TRBV4-3 with TRBJ2-3; D gene uncertain. The CDR3 has 15 amino acids. Trimming pared 2 bases from V and 1 base from J, leaving 10 bases between. Germline-derived CDR1 and CDR2 are LGHNA and YSLEER. Here the CDR3 reads CASSQFGQGTDTQYF. The DNA for the CDR3 is TGCGCCAGCAGCCAATTCGGTCAGGGCACAGATACGCAGTATTTT.

This clonotype was observed at least ten times. The chain employs TRBV3-1 and TRBJ1-2, with D possibly matching TRBD1 (5 bases). The germline V gene has CDR1 LGHDT and CDR2 YNNKEL (reference sequence). Trimming left V 0 bases short and J 2 bases short, with 10 bases between. The CDR3 has 15 amino acids. CDR3 region: CASSQEFSGNYGYTF. Here the CDR3 DNA reads TGTGCCAGCAGCCAAGAGTTTTCAGGGAACTATGGCTACACCTTC.

V is TRBV3-1 and J is TRBJ1-5; D might be TRBD1 (6 bases). Deletions cut 2 bases from V and 1 base from J, with 9 bases between. This CDR3 is 15 amino acids long. Germline-derived CDR1 and CDR2 are LGHDT and YNNKEL (reference sequence). This chain's CDR3 is CASSQTGQSNQPQHF. The DNA of the CDR3 is TGTGCCAGCAGCCAAACAGGACAGAGCAATCAGCCCCAGCATTTT.

This clonotype has more than one count but fewer than ten. The chain combines TRBV6-1 with TRBJ2-3, with D possibly TRBD2 on 5 matching bases. Per germline, CDR1 MNHNS and CDR2 SASEGT. Trimming shortened V by 7 bases and J by 0 bases, and 11 bases separated the two germline ends. CDR3 length: 14 residues. The CDR3 bases are TGTGCCAGCACGAGGGCTGCTAGCACAGATACGCAGTATTTT. It encodes CASTRAASTDTQYF.

The gene calls are TRBV15 and TRBJ2-7; the D gene is possibly TRBD1 (6 bases). CDR1 and CDR2 (germline): LNHNV, YYDKDF (reference sequence). The length of the CDR3 is 15 residues. Trimming removed 0 bases at V and 7 bases at J, with 16 bases between. The chain's CDR3 is CATSRDTGQSDEQYF. DNA of the CDR3: TGTGCCACCAGCAGAGATACAGGACAGAGCGATGAGCAGTACTTC.

The rearrangement links TRBV27 to TRBJ2-5; perhaps TRBD1 as D (6 bases). The J call may be mistaken, given a closer DNA end match to TRBJ2-7. CDR3 length: 13 residues. The germline V gene encodes CDR1 MNHEY and CDR2 SMNVEV (reference sequence). CDR3 sequence: CASAQGEPYEQYF. The DNA of the CDR3 is TGTGCCAGCGCACAGGGTGAGCCCTACGAGCAGTACTTC.

There are a few counts of this clonotype. The gene calls are TRBV6-5 and TRBJ2-1; TRBD1 agrees at 11 bases. Germline trimming cut 0 bases from V and 10 bases from J; bases unmatched to any gene: 5. The CDR3 spans 15 residues. Germline V gives CDR1 MNHEY, CDR2 SVGAGI. The CDR3 reads CASSYSDRGRYEQFF. The CDR3 DNA is TGTGCCAGCAGTTACTCGGACAGGGGGCGGTACGAGCAGTTCTTC.

The chain is built from TRBV25-1 and TRBJ2-5, with TRBD2 matching 7 bases. The better agreement between TRBJ2-7 and the DNA end casts doubt on the J call. This CDR3 has 12 residues. Germline V lookup: CDR1 MGHDK, CDR2 SYGVNS. This chain's CDR3 is CATGAGACEQYF. CDR3 coding DNA: TGTGCCACTGGGGCGGGAGCCTGCGAGCAGTACTTC.

This clonotype was counted a few times. This chain uses TRBV10-2 with TRBJ2-1; TRBD2 aligns across 12 bases. Germline lookup yields CDR1 WSHSY and CDR2 SAAADI. CDR3 length: 14 residues. Germline trimming cut 6 bases from V and 9 bases from J; bases unmatched to any gene: 6. In DNA, the CDR3 is TGCGCCAGCAGCAGGACTAGCGGGAAGGGTGAGCAGTTCTTC. Translation gives CASSRTSGKGEQFF.

The chain links TRBV15 to TRBJ2-3, with 11 bases fitting TRBD2. There are 14 residues in the CDR3. Germline V gene data show CDR1 as LNHNV and CDR2 as YYDKDF (reference sequence). The ends lost 9 bases at V and 6 bases at J; junction bases unmatched: 8. CDR3 DNA: TGTGCCACGAACCAAGGACTAGCGGGCGATACGCAGTATTTT. Protein product: CATNQGLAGDTQYF.

The chain combines TRBV27 with TRBJ1-5; D perhaps matches TRBD1 (5 bases). Germline CDR1 MNHEY, CDR2 SMNVEV (reference sequence). The ends were cut back, 7 bases at V and 2 bases at J, with 15 bases in the middle. The CDR3 sequence is 15 residues long. The CDR3 nucleotides are TGTGCCAGCACCGAAAGGGGCAGAGGCAATCAGCCCCAGCATTTT. Amino acids: CASTERGRGNQPQHF.

The V gene is TRBV6-2 or TRBV6-3, the J gene TRBJ2-7, with TRBD2 matching over 7 bases. From germline, CDR1 is MNHEY and CDR2 SVGEGT. This CDR3 is built from 14 residues. V trimming: 11 bases; J trimming: 7 bases; junction bases outside the gene matches: 17. The CDR3 nucleotides are TGTGCCGCCTCGGATGGCGGGAGCAAATGGGAGCAGTACTTC. It is translated as CAASDGGSKWEQYF.

This chain uses TRBV6-6 with TRBJ1-2, with a tentative D call TRBD1 (5 bases). V was cut by 9 bases and J by 3 bases, with 20 bases left in between. Germline loops: CDR1 MNHNY, CDR2 SVGAGI (reference sequence). This CDR3 has 15 amino acids. This chain's CDR3 is CASTLPQGGDYGYTF. The CDR3 DNA reads TGTGCCAGTACTTTACCTCAAGGAGGGGACTATGGCTACACCTTC.

This clonotype was found a few times. This chain links TRBV4-2 with TRBJ1-4; possible D gene TRBD1, 5 bases. V was shortened by 3 bases and J by 0 bases, with 11 bases between the two germline ends. In germline, CDR1 is LGHNA, CDR2 YNFKEQ. This CDR3 has 16 residues. The CDR3 DNA is TGTGCCAGCAGCCAGTACCAGACAGCAACTAATGAAAAACTGTTTTTT. It yields the protein CASSQYQTATNEKLFF.

V is TRBV6-6 and J is TRBJ2-1; 13 positions agree with TRBD2. Gene TRBJ2-7 matches the end of the DNA better, so the J call may be wrong. The germline V gene has CDR1 MNHNY and CDR2 SVGAGI (reference sequence). The CDR3 sequence is 16 residues long. Here the CDR3 DNA reads TGTGCCAGCAGTTACTGGACTAGCGGGAGTGTGAATGAGCAGTACTTC. It yields the protein CASSYWTSGSVNEQYF.

The rearrangement uses TRBV12-3 or TRBV12-4 and TRBJ1-5; no reliable D call. The CDR3 is 16 amino acids. Trimming pared 1 base from V and 5 bases from J, leaving 15 bases between. The CDR3 DNA is TGTGCCAGCAGTTTAGAAGGCGGCCTTGGCGATCAGCCCCAGCATTTT. Its translation is CASSLEGGLGDQPQHF.

The V and J genes are TRBV3-1 and TRBJ2-1; perhaps TRBD1 as D (5 bases). V dropped 4 bases and J dropped 7 bases, with 14 bases sitting between them. Germline-derived CDR1 and CDR2 are LGHDT and YNNKEL (reference sequence). The CDR3 has 14 amino acids. CDR3 protein: CASSPQVQGNEQFF. The CDR3 DNA reads TGTGCCAGCAGCCCACAGGTGCAGGGTAATGAGCAGTTCTTC.

This chain connects TRBV4-2 to TRBJ1-5, with a possible D match to TRBD1 (5 bases). Trimming left V 0 bases short and J 9 bases short, with 12 bases between. The germline CDR1 and CDR2 sequences are LGHNA and YNFKEQ. CDR3 length: 14 residues. CDR3: CASSQDEGIGPQHF. The CDR3 nucleotides are TGTGCCAGCAGCCAAGATGAGGGGATCGGGCCCCAGCATTTT.

A single count supports this clonotype. The rearrangement uses TRBV14 and TRBJ2-3; D not resolved. There are 16 residues in the CDR3. Trimming left V 1 base short and J 2 bases short, with 13 bases between. Germline CDR1 SGHDN, CDR2 FVKESK. The CDR3 nucleotides are TGTGCCAGCAGCCAAGTTGTCGGATCTAACACAGATACGCAGTATTTT. It specifies CASSQVVGSNTDTQYF.

The table lists this clonotype with a few counts. The chain carries TRBV7-9 and TRBJ2-5; 8 nucleotides agree with TRBD2. With 1 base clipped from V and 4 bases from J, the junction kept 2 bases outside the gene matches. This CDR3 is built from 14 residues. In germline, CDR1 is SEHNR, CDR2 FQNEAQ (reference sequence). The CDR3 reads CASSLELAAETQYF. The CDR3 region has the DNA TGTGCCAGCAGCTTAGAACTAGCGGCAGAGACCCAGTACTTC.